Listed below are T cell receptor beta chains from one sample, sequenced in a study of human T cells and chemical hapten exposure. MiXCR was run by TCRdb on the RACE reads, yielding one entry per CDR3 protein. The repertoire consists of tens of thousands of distinct CDR3 sequences, with 25% to 40% occurring once and the leading ten covering over 7.5%. The source was whole blood, collected in connection with sensitization to the hapten diphenylcyclopropenone (DPC). These receptors were obtained from a man in his forties with alopecia areata. Some clones in this sample may be carry-over from other donors' samples. Both conserved end residues are part of each CDR3. D genes are given only for firm matches. Clone size, where shown, is once, few, many, or a class for clones that have expanded.

d_call: TRBD1; clone_size: -; j_call: TRBJ2-3; v_call: TRBV28; cdr3_nt: TGTGCCAGCAGTCGGACAGGGGGCTCGGATACGCAGTATTTT; cdr3_aa: CASSRTGGSDTQYF
d_call: -; clone_size: -; j_call: TRBJ1-4; v_call: TRBV28; cdr3_nt: TGTGCCAGCAGGACAGCTCTTAGTAATGAAAAACTGTTTTTT; cdr3_aa: CASRTALSNEKLFF
d_call: TRBD1; clone_size: -; j_call: TRBJ2-5; v_call: TRBV6-5; cdr3_nt: TGTGCCAGCAGTCCCAGCGTGGGACAGATCCATCAAGAGACCCAGTACTTC; cdr3_aa: CASSPSVGQIHQETQYF
d_call: -; clone_size: few; j_call: TRBJ2-1; v_call: TRBV27; cdr3_nt: TGTGCCAGCAGTTTACCCGGGGTTTCAGGTAATGAGCAGTTCTTC; cdr3_aa: CASSLPGVSGNEQFF
d_call: -; clone_size: -; j_call: TRBJ2-3; v_call: TRBV7-9; cdr3_nt: TGTGCCAGCAGCTCTTACCTGGGAGGAGGCACAGATACGCAGTATTTT; cdr3_aa: CASSSYLGGGTDTQYF
d_call: -; clone_size: -; j_call: TRBJ1-2; v_call: TRBV5-1; cdr3_nt: TGCGCCAGCAGCTTCGGGGCGAACTATGGCTACACCTTC; cdr3_aa: CASSFGANYGYTF
d_call: -; clone_size: -; j_call: TRBJ1-5; v_call: TRBV7-2; cdr3_nt: TGTGCCAGCAGCCCCGACTCTGATAGCAATCAGCCCCAGCATTTT; cdr3_aa: CASSPDSDSNQPQHF
d_call: TRBD1; clone_size: once; j_call: TRBJ2-1; v_call: TRBV29-1; cdr3_nt: TGCAGCGGGGACAGATTCAATGAGCAGTTCTTC; cdr3_aa: CSGDRFNEQFF
d_call: TRBD1; clone_size: -; j_call: TRBJ2-5; v_call: TRBV9; cdr3_nt: TGTGCCAGCAGCGCGCAGGGGGTTCGAGAGACCCAGTACTTC; cdr3_aa: CASSAQGVRETQYF
d_call: TRBD2; clone_size: -; j_call: TRBJ2-1; v_call: TRBV7-9; cdr3_nt: TGTGCCAGCAGCAATAGCGGGAGGGCCTTGAATGAGCAGTTCTTC; cdr3_aa: CASSNSGRALNEQFF
d_call: -; clone_size: few; j_call: TRBJ1-2; v_call: TRBV12-3/TRBV12-4; cdr3_nt: TGTGCCAGCAAGCAGGACGAAGTAAACTATGGCTACACCTTC; cdr3_aa: CASKQDEVNYGYTF
d_call: -; clone_size: -; j_call: TRBJ2-6; v_call: TRBV4-2; cdr3_nt: TGTGCCAGCAGCCAAGGAGGGCCTGGGGCCAACGTCCTGACTTTC; cdr3_aa: CASSQGGPGANVLTF
d_call: -; clone_size: few; j_call: TRBJ2-7; v_call: TRBV7-9; cdr3_nt: TGTGCCAGCAGCTCAGCCCTTAGCGGTCTCGAGCAGTACTTC; cdr3_aa: CASSSALSGLEQYF
d_call: TRBD2; clone_size: -; j_call: TRBJ2-1; v_call: TRBV6-1; cdr3_nt: TGTGCCAGCAGTGAAGGCTGGACTAGCGGGAGGGGTGAGCAGTTCTTC; cdr3_aa: CASSEGWTSGRGEQFF
d_call: -; clone_size: few; j_call: TRBJ2-1; v_call: TRBV9; cdr3_nt: TGTGCCAGCAGCGTAGAAGGCCTCTCCTACAATGAGCAGTTCTTC; cdr3_aa: CASSVEGLSYNEQFF
d_call: TRBD2; clone_size: -; j_call: TRBJ2-7; v_call: TRBV10-3; cdr3_nt: TGTGCCATCAGTGAGTCGACTCGTGGGCGGGAGGGCCTATACGAGCAGTACTTC; cdr3_aa: CAISESTRGREGLYEQYF
d_call: TRBD2; clone_size: -; j_call: TRBJ2-1; v_call: TRBV13; cdr3_nt: TGTGCCAGCAGCCCACCGACTTCGGGACTAGCGGGAGCCCAAGATGAGCAGTTCTTC; cdr3_aa: CASSPPTSGLAGAQDEQFF
d_call: -; clone_size: once; j_call: TRBJ1-2; v_call: TRBV12-3/TRBV12-4; cdr3_nt: TGTGCCAGCAGCCCCGGACAGCTCTATGGCTACACCTTC; cdr3_aa: CASSPGQLYGYTF
d_call: -; clone_size: -; j_call: TRBJ1-1; v_call: TRBV12-3/TRBV12-4; cdr3_nt: TGTGCCAGCAGGCCTGGACAGCATCTGAACACTGAAGCTTTCTTT; cdr3_aa: CASRPGQHLNTEAFF
d_call: -; clone_size: few; j_call: TRBJ1-1; v_call: TRBV5-6; cdr3_nt: TGTGCCAGCAGCCATGGTAGCACTGAAGCTTTCTTT; cdr3_aa: CASSHGSTEAFF
d_call: -; clone_size: medium-sized; j_call: TRBJ2-1; v_call: TRBV27; cdr3_nt: TGTGCCAGCAGTTTAATAGGTGCCGGTGAGCAGTTCTTC; cdr3_aa: CASSLIGAGEQFF
d_call: TRBD1; clone_size: -; j_call: TRBJ2-5; v_call: TRBV20-1; cdr3_nt: TGCAGTGCTATCCGGACAGGAACCCAAGAGACCCAGTACTTC; cdr3_aa: CSAIRTGTQETQYF
d_call: TRBD1; clone_size: -; j_call: TRBJ1-2; v_call: TRBV27; cdr3_nt: TGTGCCAGCAGTCCAAGGACAGGGGGCATGGTCCGAGCTAACTATGGCTACACCTTC; cdr3_aa: CASSPRTGGMVRANYGYTF
d_call: TRBD1; clone_size: -; j_call: TRBJ1-1; v_call: TRBV28; cdr3_nt: TGTGCCAGCAGAGGACAGGGACGCGCCTTTAACACTGAAGCTTTCTTT; cdr3_aa: CASRGQGRAFNTEAFF
d_call: -; clone_size: -; j_call: TRBJ2-3; v_call: TRBV7-9; cdr3_nt: TGTGCCAGCAGCTTATACACGAGCCCAGATACGCAGTATTTT; cdr3_aa: CASSLYTSPDTQYF
d_call: -; clone_size: -; j_call: TRBJ2-1; v_call: TRBV7-9; cdr3_nt: TGTGCCAGCAGCTTCGCAGGGATCAATGGTGATAATGAGCAGTTCTTC; cdr3_aa: CASSFAGINGDNEQFF
d_call: -; clone_size: few; j_call: TRBJ2-3; v_call: TRBV24-1; cdr3_nt: TGTGCCACCAGTGGAGTTGATACGCAGTATTTT; cdr3_aa: CATSGVDTQYF
d_call: TRBD1; clone_size: once; j_call: TRBJ1-1; v_call: TRBV12-3/TRBV12-4; cdr3_nt: TGTGCCAGCAGTAACCCACCAGCCGGGACAGGGGGCCTGAACACTGAAACTTTCTTT; cdr3_aa: CASSNPPAGTGGLNTETFF
d_call: TRBD2; clone_size: -; j_call: TRBJ2-1; v_call: TRBV7-9; cdr3_nt: TGTGCCAGCAGCTTAGCCGCGGGACTAGCGGAGTACAATGAGCAGTTCTTC; cdr3_aa: CASSLAAGLAEYNEQFF
d_call: -; clone_size: -; j_call: TRBJ1-5; v_call: TRBV6-2/TRBV6-3; cdr3_nt: TGTGCCAGCAGTTACCTGAATAGCAATCAGCCCCAGCATTTT; cdr3_aa: CASSYLNSNQPQHF
d_call: -; clone_size: -; j_call: TRBJ2-3; v_call: TRBV9; cdr3_nt: TGTGCCAGCAGCGTGGCCCCACACCACACAGATACGCAGTATTTT; cdr3_aa: CASSVAPHHTDTQYF
d_call: TRBD1; clone_size: -; j_call: TRBJ2-3; v_call: TRBV5-5; cdr3_nt: TGTGCCAGCAGCTTCCGACAGGGTTTGACAGATACGCAGTATTTT; cdr3_aa: CASSFRQGLTDTQYF
d_call: TRBD1; clone_size: -; j_call: TRBJ2-7; v_call: TRBV19; cdr3_nt: TGTGCCAGTAGTAGGGACAGGGGATCCTACGAGCAGTACTTC; cdr3_aa: CASSRDRGSYEQYF
d_call: -; clone_size: -; j_call: TRBJ1-1; v_call: TRBV7-8; cdr3_nt: TGTGCCAGCAGCTTAGGAGGAGGCGGAAACACTGAAGCTTTCTTT; cdr3_aa: CASSLGGGGNTEAFF
d_call: TRBD1; clone_size: few; j_call: TRBJ2-1; v_call: TRBV5-6; cdr3_nt: TGTGCCAGCAGCTCGGGGGACAGGGTCTCATACAATGAGCAGTTCTTC; cdr3_aa: CASSSGDRVSYNEQFF
d_call: -; clone_size: few; j_call: TRBJ1-1; v_call: TRBV6-5; cdr3_nt: TGTGCCAGCTTTCGGACGGACGGCGGAACTGAAGCTTTCTTT; cdr3_aa: CASFRTDGGTEAFF
d_call: TRBD2; clone_size: -; j_call: TRBJ2-1; v_call: TRBV6-2/TRBV6-3; cdr3_nt: TGTGCCAGCAGCCCTAGCGGGAGGGCCGGTGAGCAGTTCTTC; cdr3_aa: CASSPSGRAGEQFF
d_call: -; clone_size: -; j_call: TRBJ2-5; v_call: TRBV29-1; cdr3_nt: TGCAGCGTTAACCCGGGAGCCTCGGCGGAGACCCAGTACTTC; cdr3_aa: CSVNPGASAETQYF
d_call: TRBD2; clone_size: few; j_call: TRBJ2-7; v_call: TRBV29-1; cdr3_nt: TGCAGCGTCCGGGGGGTTACCTACGAGCAGTACTTC; cdr3_aa: CSVRGVTYEQYF
d_call: TRBD2; clone_size: -; j_call: TRBJ2-5; v_call: TRBV20-1; cdr3_nt: TGCAGTGCCTGGGGACTAGCGGGATTGGGGACCCAGTACTTC; cdr3_aa: CSAWGLAGLGTQYF
d_call: TRBD2; clone_size: -; j_call: TRBJ2-7; v_call: TRBV27; cdr3_nt: TGTGCCAGCAGGGGACTAGCGGGAGGTAACTCCTACGAGCAGTACTTC; cdr3_aa: CASRGLAGGNSYEQYF
d_call: TRBD2; clone_size: medium-sized; j_call: TRBJ2-3; v_call: TRBV6-1; cdr3_nt: TGTGCCAGCAGTGATCTAGCGGGAGGGCCTGGCACAGATACGCAGTATTTT; cdr3_aa: CASSDLAGGPGTDTQYF
d_call: -; clone_size: -; j_call: TRBJ2-7; v_call: TRBV27; cdr3_nt: TGTGCCAGCAGGGAGGAGTGGGACGGAGGACTGGAGCAGTACTTC; cdr3_aa: CASREEWDGGLEQYF
d_call: TRBD2; clone_size: -; j_call: TRBJ2-5; v_call: TRBV9; cdr3_nt: TGTGCCAGCAGCGTAGCCCCGACTAGCGTGCAAGAGACCCAGTACTTC; cdr3_aa: CASSVAPTSVQETQYF
d_call: TRBD1; clone_size: -; j_call: TRBJ1-5; v_call: TRBV28; cdr3_nt: TGTGCCAGCAGTTTACGGGACAGGATAGAGCATTTT; cdr3_aa: CASSLRDRIEHF
d_call: -; clone_size: few; j_call: TRBJ2-3; v_call: TRBV6-1; cdr3_nt: TGTGCCAGCAGTGAAAACAGAGCTAGCACAGATACGCAGTATTTT; cdr3_aa: CASSENRASTDTQYF
d_call: TRBD1; clone_size: -; j_call: TRBJ1-4; v_call: TRBV28; cdr3_nt: TGTGCCAGCAGTTCAGGGGGGCCCCAGGGTAATGAAAAACTGTTTTTT; cdr3_aa: CASSSGGPQGNEKLFF
d_call: TRBD2; clone_size: few; j_call: TRBJ2-7; v_call: TRBV5-1; cdr3_nt: TGCGCCAGCAGCTCACAGACTAGCGGGACTAGTGAGCAGTACTTC; cdr3_aa: CASSSQTSGTSEQYF
d_call: -; clone_size: -; j_call: TRBJ2-7; v_call: TRBV28; cdr3_nt: TGTGCCAGCAGTTTAAGCCTCGGCACCATCTACGAGCAGTACTTC; cdr3_aa: CASSLSLGTIYEQYF
d_call: TRBD1; clone_size: -; j_call: TRBJ1-2; v_call: TRBV3-1; cdr3_nt: TGTGCCGTCCGGGACAGGGTTGGAGCTAACTATGGCTACACCTTC; cdr3_aa: CAVRDRVGANYGYTF
d_call: TRBD1; clone_size: -; j_call: TRBJ2-3; v_call: TRBV5-1; cdr3_nt: TGCGCCAGCAGCAGTACAGGGGGCCTCACAGATACGCAGTATTTT; cdr3_aa: CASSSTGGLTDTQYF
d_call: -; clone_size: -; j_call: TRBJ1-2; v_call: TRBV28; cdr3_nt: TGTGCCGCACAGGGTAGAAGGAACTATGGCTACACCTTC; cdr3_aa: CAAQGRRNYGYTF
d_call: -; clone_size: -; j_call: TRBJ2-2; v_call: TRBV6-5; cdr3_nt: TGTGCCAGCAGTTACTCGACAGTAACCCTGAACACCGGGGAGCTGTTTTTT; cdr3_aa: CASSYSTVTLNTGELFF
d_call: -; clone_size: few; j_call: TRBJ1-6; v_call: TRBV28; cdr3_nt: TGTGCCAGCACTCCCCCCAGGGGACCCCTCCACTTT; cdr3_aa: CASTPPRGPLHF